The clone carrying this TCR beta chain has more than one count but fewer than ten. The V end lost 2 bases, the J end lost 0 bases, and 8 bases lay between the germline ends. CDR1 is SEHNR and CDR2 is FQNEAQ in the germline V gene (reference sequence). The length of the CDR3 is 14 residues. The source of the sample is a study of T cell changes during pregnancy in multiple sclerosis. Sequencing was performed with immunoSEQ multiplex PCR; in TCRdb, only in-frame clones are kept and a portion is missing. This sample has some 60,000 clones; 90% occur once, and the top ten carry around 6.8%. Sequenced material: peripheral blood, taken in the third trimester of pregnancy. The receptor comes from a female donor in good health, enrolled as a control in a pregnancy study. The V and J genes are TRBV7-9 and TRBJ2-7; no clear D. CDR3 region: CASSLSGRSYEQYF. In DNA, the CDR3 is TGTGCCAGCAGCTTATCCGGTCGCTCCTACGAGCAGTACTTC.